In this sample, the clone carrying this T cell receptor (beta chain) turned up a few times. 5'RACE template switching generated TCR cDNA, adding a universal primer site and UMIs. Each CDR3 protein gets one entry after TCRdb re-called the 5' RACE reads with MiXCR. The table shows 120,000 or so distinct CDR3 sequences, with roughly 15% occurring only once. V gave up 4 bases and J gave up 9 bases, with 12 bases separating them. CDR1 is ENHRY and CDR2 is SYGVKD in the germline V gene. The CDR3 consists of 13 residues. The sample comes from a study of T cells after yellow fever vaccination. Here the sequenced sample was CD8+ T cells sorted from PBMCs, taken 5 days after the yellow fever booster vaccination. The clonotype originates from a man between 18 and 29 years old who received the YFV17D yellow fever vaccine. J is TRBJ2-2 and V is TRBV10-3; weak D call: TRBD1 (6 bases). The CDR3 DNA reads as TGTGCCATCAGTGCGCAGGGGAAAAGGGAGCTGTTTTTT. Translated: CAISAQGKRELFF.